This T cell receptor (beta chain) was sequenced for a study of blood T cell repertoires in COVID-19. Study details: The United States, Italy and Spain supplied acute and convalescent COVID-19 samples. PBMCs, B-cell-depleted T cells, or T cells were the source of the cDNA or gDNA that made up the material.

The junction had 4 bases not matched to a gene; V was cut back by 5 bases and J by 3 bases. The germline V gene encodes CDR1 MNHEY and CDR2 SMNVEV (reference sequence). This CDR3 has 15 residues. In its sample, this clone was seen once. In the original workflow: Reference gene primer amplification in the assay estimated nucleated cell counts. Assay used: immunoSEQ multiplex PCR; TCRdb lists only in-frame clones, some missing. Clone size and V and J calls were adopted from that table, with D and trimming inferred from the DNA. The sample carries about 410,000 clones, roughly 88% recorded once. Material for sequencing was peripheral blood. This sequence joins TRBV27 and TRBJ2-7; 13 nucleotides agree with TRBD2. The receptor was isolated from a woman aged 25 to 39 with active or convalescent COVID-19. CDR3 nucleotides: TGTGCCAGCAGTCCCGGGACTAGCGGGGTCTACGAGCAGTACTTC. This gives the protein CASSPGTSGVYEQYF.